The rows below give T cell receptor beta chains drawn from one sample of a study of cytomegalovirus exposure and HLA in healthy donors. Generated by immunoSEQ multiplex PCR, the TCRdb table keeps only in-frame clones and is missing some. The table includes about 140,000 clones, 75% to 90% detected once. Sequenced: PBMCs. The receptors derive from a man between 40 and 49 years old in good health and CMV-seronegative. Each CDR3 is given with its conserved first and last residue. The D gene is left open where the match is weak. Clone size is given for some rows only: seen once, a few or many times, or a class if the clone is expanded.

v_call: TRBV19
d_call: NA
j_call: TRBJ1-1
clone_size: NA
cdr3_nt: TGTGCCACTGAGCCGGGGGGCTGGACTGAAGCTTTCTTT
cdr3_aa: CATEPGGWTEAFF

v_call: TRBV7-2
d_call: TRBD2
j_call: TRBJ2-1
clone_size: NA
cdr3_nt: TGTGCCAGCAGCCGGACTAGCGGGGGGGCCGGATCCTACAATGAGCAGTTCTTC
cdr3_aa: CASSRTSGGAGSYNEQFF

v_call: TRBV30
d_call: NA
j_call: TRBJ2-7
clone_size: NA
cdr3_nt: TGTGCCTGGTTATGGTCAGGGGGAGCGGGAGAACCTGGCGAGCAGTACTTC
cdr3_aa: CAWLWSGGAGEPGEQYF

v_call: TRBV29-1
d_call: TRBD2
j_call: TRBJ2-1
clone_size: NA
cdr3_nt: TGCAGCGCCATCGGGGGGTCACTAGCGGGGACCGAACATGAGCAGTTCTTC
cdr3_aa: CSAIGGSLAGTEHEQFF

v_call: TRBV9
d_call: NA
j_call: TRBJ1-6
clone_size: NA
cdr3_nt: TGTGCCAGCAGCCCTATCGGGACATCACCCCTCCACTTT
cdr3_aa: CASSPIGTSPLHF

v_call: TRBV10-3
d_call: NA
j_call: TRBJ1-1
clone_size: NA
cdr3_nt: TGTGCCATCAGTGTTGCGGTACAGAACACTGAAGCTTTCTTT
cdr3_aa: CAISVAVQNTEAFF

v_call: TRBV7-8
d_call: NA
j_call: TRBJ1-1
clone_size: NA
cdr3_nt: TGTGCCAGCAGCCAACTAAGCATGAACACTGAAGCTTTCTTT
cdr3_aa: CASSQLSMNTEAFF

v_call: TRBV19
d_call: NA
j_call: TRBJ2-7
clone_size: NA
cdr3_nt: TGTGCCAGTAGTATAGTTGCGGGGGCAACCTACGGGCAGTACTTC
cdr3_aa: CASSIVAGATYGQYF

v_call: TRBV2
d_call: TRBD1
j_call: TRBJ1-4
clone_size: NA
cdr3_nt: TGTGCCAGCAGTTTACTCAGGGGGCTTAATGAAAAACTGTTTTTT
cdr3_aa: CASSLLRGLNEKLFF

v_call: TRBV4-3
d_call: TRBD2
j_call: TRBJ2-3
clone_size: few
cdr3_nt: TGCGCCAGCAGCCAGGGACTAGCGGGAGATTTGTTTAGCACAGATACGCAGTATTTT
cdr3_aa: CASSQGLAGDLFSTDTQYF

v_call: TRBV4-1
d_call: TRBD2
j_call: TRBJ2-4
clone_size: NA
cdr3_nt: TGCGCCAGCAGCCAACAACTAGCGGGAGGGGGGTTGAACATTCAGTACTTC
cdr3_aa: CASSQQLAGGGLNIQYF

v_call: TRBV28
d_call: TRBD2
j_call: TRBJ2-3
clone_size: once
cdr3_nt: TGTGCCAGCAGTTTTGCGGGGGGGCAAACAGATACGCAGTATTTT
cdr3_aa: CASSFAGGQTDTQYF

v_call: TRBV9
d_call: TRBD1
j_call: TRBJ1-4
clone_size: NA
cdr3_nt: TGTGCCAGCGGCGTTGACGGGACAGAAAATGAAAAACTGTTTTTT
cdr3_aa: CASGVDGTENEKLFF

v_call: TRBV4-3
d_call: TRBD2
j_call: TRBJ2-1
clone_size: NA
cdr3_nt: TGCGCCAGCAGCCAAGTGAGCGGGAGATCCCTCTCCTACAATGAGCAGTTCTTC
cdr3_aa: CASSQVSGRSLSYNEQFF

v_call: TRBV21-1
d_call: NA
j_call: TRBJ2-3
clone_size: NA
cdr3_nt: TGTGCCAGCAGCATAAGACCGGGAGAAGATACGCAGTATTTT
cdr3_aa: CASSIRPGEDTQYF

v_call: TRBV4-1
d_call: TRBD1
j_call: TRBJ1-2
clone_size: NA
cdr3_nt: TGCGCCAGCAGCCAAACCGGGACAGCTCATGGCTACACCTTC
cdr3_aa: CASSQTGTAHGYTF

v_call: TRBV19
d_call: NA
j_call: TRBJ1-5
clone_size: NA
cdr3_nt: TGTGCCAGTAGTACAGTAAATAGCAATCAGCCCCAGCATTTT
cdr3_aa: CASSTVNSNQPQHF

v_call: TRBV27
d_call: TRBD2
j_call: TRBJ2-1
clone_size: NA
cdr3_nt: TGTGCCAGCTACGAGGTAGCGGGAGTGAAGCAGTTCTTC
cdr3_aa: CASYEVAGVKQFF

v_call: TRBV4-1
d_call: TRBD2
j_call: TRBJ2-5
clone_size: NA
cdr3_nt: TGCGCCAGCAGCCAAGTAAGTCTAGCGGGACAAGAGACCCAGTACTTC
cdr3_aa: CASSQVSLAGQETQYF

v_call: TRBV28
d_call: TRBD1
j_call: TRBJ1-5
clone_size: NA
cdr3_nt: TGTGCCAGCAGTTCGACAGGGATTTGGGGAAATAGCAATCAGCCCCAGCATTTT
cdr3_aa: CASSSTGIWGNSNQPQHF

v_call: TRBV6-5
d_call: TRBD2
j_call: TRBJ2-5
clone_size: NA
cdr3_nt: TGTGCCAGCAGTTACTCCGGGACTAGCGATCAAGAGACCCAGTACTTC
cdr3_aa: CASSYSGTSDQETQYF

v_call: TRBV7-2
d_call: NA
j_call: TRBJ1-2
clone_size: NA
cdr3_nt: TGTGCCAGCAGCTTAGTTTCGGCAGGTTCATATGGCTACACCTTC
cdr3_aa: CASSLVSAGSYGYTF

v_call: TRBV7-9
d_call: NA
j_call: TRBJ2-2
clone_size: NA
cdr3_nt: TGTGCCAGCAGCCCGGGACTCTCGAACACCGGGGAGCTGTTTTTT
cdr3_aa: CASSPGLSNTGELFF

v_call: TRBV11-2
d_call: NA
j_call: TRBJ2-4
clone_size: NA
cdr3_nt: TGTGCCAGCAGCTTAGGGAGAGGGGCCAAAAACATTCAGTACTTC
cdr3_aa: CASSLGRGAKNIQYF

v_call: TRBV27
d_call: NA
j_call: TRBJ2-7
clone_size: NA
cdr3_nt: TGTGCCAGCAGTGCACTACTTTACCCCTACGAGCAGTACTTC
cdr3_aa: CASSALLYPYEQYF

v_call: TRBV2
d_call: TRBD2
j_call: TRBJ2-7
clone_size: NA
cdr3_nt: TGTGCCAGCAGTGAATGGACTAGCGGAACTTACGAGCAGTACTTC
cdr3_aa: CASSEWTSGTYEQYF

v_call: TRBV11-3
d_call: TRBD2
j_call: TRBJ2-1
clone_size: NA
cdr3_nt: TGTGCCAGCAGCTTCCGTAGCGGGAGTGGGAATGAGCAGTTCTTC
cdr3_aa: CASSFRSGSGNEQFF

v_call: TRBV11-3
d_call: TRBD2
j_call: TRBJ2-1
clone_size: NA
cdr3_nt: TGTGCCAGCAGCCCTCGGACTAGCGGGGGCTCCTACAATGAGCAGTTCTTC
cdr3_aa: CASSPRTSGGSYNEQFF

v_call: TRBV19
d_call: NA
j_call: TRBJ2-3
clone_size: NA
cdr3_nt: TGTGCCAGTAGTATAGGGGGCGGTGTAGCAGATACGCAGTATTTT
cdr3_aa: CASSIGGGVADTQYF

v_call: TRBV5-4
d_call: NA
j_call: TRBJ1-3
clone_size: NA
cdr3_nt: TGTGCCAGCAAGTACAGGGCTGGAAACACCATATATTTT
cdr3_aa: CASKYRAGNTIYF